Listed below are T cell receptor beta chains from one sample, sequenced in a study of T cells after yellow fever vaccination. TCRdb recomputed calls from the 5' RACE reads with MiXCR, one row per CDR3 protein. The sample lists some 300,000 distinct CDR3 sequences, around a tenth occurring once. Sequenced here: CD4+ T cells sorted from PBMCs, sampled 45 days after the yellow fever booster vaccination. All receptors come from a man between 18 and 29 years old who received the YFV17D yellow fever vaccine. Each CDR3 is given with its conserved first and last residue. A D gene is named only where the DNA matches it firmly. Clone size is shown for a subset of rows, as once, few, many or a class of expanded clone.

J: TRBJ2-3
V: TRBV7-2
size: few
D: TRBD2
DNA: TGTGCCATCGGAGTAGCGGGGGGTACGCAGTATTTT
CDR3: CAIGVAGGTQYF

J: TRBJ2-1
V: TRBV5-1
size: many
D: TRBD1
DNA: TGCGCCAGCAGCTTAGACCGACAGGGGGGCTACAATGAGCAGTTCTTC
CDR3: CASSLDRQGGYNEQFF

J: TRBJ2-5
V: TRBV28
size: NA
D: TRBD2
DNA: TGTGCCAGCAGTTCTCAACTAGCGGGGGGTATGCAGACCCAGTACTTC
CDR3: CASSSQLAGGMQTQYF

J: TRBJ2-4
V: TRBV24-1
size: many
D: NA
DNA: TGTGCCACCAGCGTTCTTGAAGAGGGGGGGCTAGCCAAAAACATTCAGTACTTC
CDR3: CATSVLEEGGLAKNIQYF

J: TRBJ2-7
V: TRBV9
size: many
D: NA
DNA: TGTGCCAGCAGCGCTTCCACCCAGTGGTCCTACGAGCAGTACTTC
CDR3: CASSASTQWSYEQYF

J: TRBJ2-1
V: TRBV27
size: NA
D: NA
DNA: TGTGCCAGCAGCGATCAGGGGCCAGCCTACAATGAGCAGTTCTTC
CDR3: CASSDQGPAYNEQFF

J: TRBJ1-1
V: TRBV18
size: NA
D: NA
DNA: TGTGCCAGCTCACGCCGTGAGGGGAATGAAGCTTTCTTT
CDR3: CASSRREGNEAFF

J: TRBJ2-5
V: TRBV5-5
size: many
D: NA
DNA: TGTGCCAGCAGCTTGCAGGCGGGGGCCCCTCAAGAGACCCAGTACTTC
CDR3: CASSLQAGAPQETQYF

J: TRBJ2-7
V: TRBV7-9
size: NA
D: TRBD1
DNA: TGTGCCAGCAGCCGAAGTACAGGGGCTGACGAGCAGTACTTC
CDR3: CASSRSTGADEQYF

J: TRBJ1-2
V: TRBV6-6
size: NA
D: NA
DNA: TGTGCCAGCAGTCCGGACAGTAGATATGGCTACACCTTC
CDR3: CASSPDSRYGYTF

J: TRBJ1-1
V: TRBV27
size: few
D: NA
DNA: TGTGCCAGCAGCTTCAAGGGAGACCCAGTTTCTGAAGCTTTCTTT
CDR3: CASSFKGDPVSEAFF

J: TRBJ1-3
V: TRBV7-9
size: NA
D: TRBD1
DNA: TGTGCCAGCAGCTGGACAGGAAAGGGAAACACCATATATTTT
CDR3: CASSWTGKGNTIYF

J: TRBJ2-1
V: TRBV24-1
size: few
D: TRBD2
DNA: TGTGCCACCAGTGATTCATCGGCTAGCGGGGACAATGAGCAGTTCTTC
CDR3: CATSDSSASGDNEQFF

J: TRBJ1-1
V: TRBV5-1
size: NA
D: NA
DNA: TGCGCCAGCAGATCAGAGAGTAACACTGAAGCTTTCTTT
CDR3: CASRSESNTEAFF

J: TRBJ2-2
V: TRBV20-1
size: few
D: NA
DNA: TGCAGTGCTAGCAGCAGGGGTTCCGGGGAGCTGTTTTTT
CDR3: CSASSRGSGELFF

J: TRBJ2-5
V: TRBV6-2/TRBV6-3
size: few
D: TRBD2
DNA: TGTGCCAGCAGTTCGGGGACTAGCGGGACCCAGTACTTC
CDR3: CASSSGTSGTQYF

J: TRBJ1-5
V: TRBV21-1
size: few
D: NA
DNA: TGTGCCACCCCACGGGGCGGCAAATGGCCCCAGCATTTT
CDR3: CATPRGGKWPQHF

J: TRBJ2-5
V: TRBV7-9
size: few
D: NA
DNA: TGTGCCAGCCAAGATAAAGAAACCCAGTACTTC
CDR3: CASQDKETQYF

J: TRBJ2-1
V: TRBV20-1
size: few
D: TRBD1
DNA: TGCAGTGCTAGAGATCTGAGGGCTCCCAGGGGGCCTTTTGAGCAGTTCTTC
CDR3: CSARDLRAPRGPFEQFF

J: TRBJ2-5
V: TRBV11-2
size: few
D: NA
DNA: TGTGCCAGCAGGTTAGACAACCACCAAGAGACCCAGTACTTC
CDR3: CASRLDNHQETQYF

J: TRBJ1-1
V: TRBV11-2
size: NA
D: TRBD1
DNA: TGTGCCAGCAGCCCCCGGACAGGGGGGAACACTGAAGCTTTCTTT
CDR3: CASSPRTGGNTEAFF

J: TRBJ2-3
V: TRBV9
size: many
D: NA
DNA: TGTGCCAGCAGCACAACAGGGAGCACAGATACGCAGTATTTT
CDR3: CASSTTGSTDTQYF

J: TRBJ2-3
V: TRBV20-1
size: NA
D: TRBD2
DNA: TGCAGTGCCAGACTAGCGGGGGGCGGCGCAGATACGCAGTATTTT
CDR3: CSARLAGGGADTQYF

J: TRBJ2-2
V: TRBV5-1
size: NA
D: TRBD2
DNA: TGCGCCAGCAGCTTGGAGGGACTACGGAGGACCGGGGAGCTGTTTTTT
CDR3: CASSLEGLRRTGELFF

J: TRBJ1-6
V: TRBV9
size: many
D: TRBD1
DNA: TGTGCCAGCAGCCCCTGGACAGGGGGCAATTCACCCCTCCACTTT
CDR3: CASSPWTGGNSPLHF

J: TRBJ2-3
V: TRBV24-1
size: NA
D: NA
DNA: TGTGCCACCAGTGATAGGGGGGATCGCCAGCTTTACACAGATACGCAGTATTTT
CDR3: CATSDRGDRQLYTDTQYF